These 24 T cell receptor beta chains share one sample of origin, sequenced in a study of T cells after yellow fever vaccination. MiXCR was run by TCRdb on the 5' RACE reads, yielding one entry per CDR3 protein. The profile shows approximately 250,000 distinct CDR3 sequences, 5.2% of them singletons. Sequenced here: CD4+ T cells sorted from PBMCs, sampled on the day of the yellow fever booster vaccination. The origin of the receptors is a man younger than 35 who received the YFV17D yellow fever vaccine.

This clonotype was counted a few times. The rearrangement links TRBV25-1 to TRBJ2-5, with 7 bases identical to TRBD2. The germline V gene encodes CDR1 MGHDK and CDR2 SYGVNS. After removal of 8 bases from V and 1 base from J, the junction contained 13 bases not matched to a gene. This CDR3 is built from 16 residues. CDR3 sequence reads: CASAEGLHGIQETQYF. The CDR3 region has the DNA TGTGCCAGCGCCGAGGGACTACATGGAATCCAAGAGACCCAGTACTTC.

This clonotype came up a few times. V gene TRBV5-8 combines with J gene TRBJ2-3, with TRBD1 identical over 12 bases. The V segment lost 3 bases and the J segment 6 bases; nucleotides outside the gene matches: 8. CDR1 and CDR2 (germline): SGHTS, YDEGEE. CDR3 length: 16 residues. CDR3 loop: CASSSARDRGLDTQYF. The CDR3 DNA is TGTGCCAGCAGCTCCGCCCGGGACAGGGGGCTGGATACGCAGTATTTT.

This clonotype was seen more than once but under ten times. V gene TRBV10-3 combines with J gene TRBJ2-5, with TRBD2 identical over 9 bases. V shed 5 bases, J shed 0 bases, and the junction held 1 base outside the gene matches. The CDR3 sequence is 14 residues long. Germline CDR1 and CDR2: ENHRY and SYGVKD. Here the CDR3 reads CAISLAGYQETQYF. Written as DNA, the CDR3 is TGTGCCATCAGTCTAGCGGGGTACCAAGAGACCCAGTACTTC.

In this sample, this clonotype turned up many times. The chain joins TRBV18 to TRBJ1-1, with unresolved D. The V end lost 5 bases, the J end lost 1 base, and 8 bases lay between the germline ends. CDR1 KGHSH and CDR2 LQKENI come from the germline V gene. This CDR3 comprises 13 residues. In DNA form, the CDR3 reads TGTGCCAGCTCAAGCGGAAGGAACACTGAAGCTTTCTTT. As protein: CASSSGRNTEAFF.

This clonotype was detected ten times or more. The chain joins TRBV9 to TRBJ2-3; D unresolved. Trimming shortened V by 2 bases and J by 2 bases, and 9 bases separated the two germline ends. This CDR3 region has 14 residues. Looked up from germline, CDR1 is SGDLS and CDR2 is YYNGEE. CDR3 in amino acids: CASSVTAATDTQYF. In DNA, the CDR3 is TGTGCCAGCAGCGTCACAGCAGCCACAGATACGCAGTATTTT.

This clonotype was seen many times. The chain is built from TRBV6-2 or TRBV6-3 and TRBJ2-2, with D unresolved. The CDR3 contains 14 residues. The V end was cut by 7 bases, the J end by 1 base, with 10 bases between. CDR1 is MNHEY and CDR2 is SVGEGT in the germline V gene. CDR3 protein: CASNFNWNTGELFF. The DNA of the CDR3 is TGTGCCAGCAATTTTAACTGGAACACCGGGGAGCTGTTTTTT.

There are a few counts of this clonotype. V and J are TRBV2 and TRBJ1-5; tentative D call: TRBD1 (6 bases). The CDR3 has 16 residues. V lost 7 bases to trimming and J lost 3 bases, with 19 bases between them. In germline, CDR1 is SNHLY, CDR2 FYNNEI. The CDR3 coding sequence is TGTGCCAGCAATAACGCGGGGGCCCCGCTCAATCAGCCCCAGCATTTT. Protein product: CASNNAGAPLNQPQHF.

The table lists this clonotype with many counts. Its ends do not fully match the called genes, so a read error is possible. This sequence joins TRBV28 and TRBJ1-2; D is undetermined. The CDR3 loop spans 14 amino acids. CDR1 and CDR2 (germline): MDHEN, SYDVKM. CDR3 in amino acids: CASSLSGKTYGYTF. The CDR3 nucleotides read TGTGCCAGCAGCTTATCCGGAAAGACCTATGGCTACACCTTC.

This clonotype occurred many times. The chain employs TRBV5-5 and TRBJ2-1, with 10 bases lining up with TRBD1. The CDR3 loop spans 14 amino acids. The germline gives CDR1 SGHKS, CDR2 YYEKEE (reference sequence). V gave up 5 bases and J gave up 10 bases; unmatched junction bases: 9. The CDR3 protein is CASRAGQGFEEQFF. The CDR3 nucleotides are TGTGCCAGCAGGGCGGGACAGGGGTTTGAAGAGCAGTTCTTC.

This clonotype was observed at least ten times. The V gene is TRBV12-3 or TRBV12-4, the J gene TRBJ2-5; D uncertain. The CDR3 has 14 residues. V lost 2 bases, J lost 2 bases, and 9 bases lay in between. The CDR3 spells CASSLNWIQETQYF. The CDR3 DNA sequence: TGTGCCAGCAGTTTAAACTGGATACAAGAGACCCAGTACTTC.

This clonotype was counted between two and nine times. The V and J genes are TRBV5-1 and TRBJ1-2; TRBD1 matches 9 bases. The ends lost 4 bases at V and 8 bases at J; junction bases unmatched: 6. The V gene's germline CDR1 is SGHRS and CDR2 YFSETQ. The CDR3 extends over 13 amino acids. The DNA of the CDR3 is TGCGCCAGCAGCCAACAGGGGGCGAGAGGCTACACCTTC. It codes for CASSQQGARGYTF.

The V and J genes are TRBV5-1 and TRBJ2-7; no clear D gene. The CDR3 consists of 13 residues. V was clipped by 1 base and J by 0 bases, with 5 bases between them. Looked up from germline, CDR1 is SGHRS and CDR2 is YFSETQ. Here the CDR3 DNA reads TGCGCCAGCAGCTTGTCTCCCTCCTACGAGCAGTACGTC. Its protein product is CASSLSPSYEQYV.

This sequence joins TRBV11-3 and TRBJ2-3, with D perhaps matching TRBD1 (6 bases). Germline V gene lookup returns CDR1 SGHNT and CDR2 YENEEA. This CDR3 has 14 amino acids. V dropped 4 bases and J dropped 5 bases, with 13 bases sitting between them. The CDR3 DNA sequence: TGTGCCAGCAGCTGGACAGTCATGGGAGATACGCAGTATTTT. Translating gives CASSWTVMGDTQYF.

This clonotype appeared many times. The chain recombines TRBV7-2 with TRBJ1-5; D is ambiguous. Germline CDR1 and CDR2: SGHTA and FQGNSA. Trimming took off 5 bases at V and 9 bases at J, with 20 bases between the two ends. CDR3 size: 15 residues. CDR3 nucleotides: TGTGCCAGCAGCCCCCACGGACTGCCCGTGGGGCCCCAGCATTTT. It specifies CASSPHGLPVGPQHF.

This clonotype was seen ten or more times. This chain uses TRBV3-1 with TRBJ2-1; TRBD1 agrees at 10 bases. Unmatched junction bases numbered 5, after V lost 2 bases and J lost 4 bases. The CDR3 totals 16 residues. The germline gives CDR1 LGHDT, CDR2 YNNKEL (reference sequence). The CDR3 here is CASSQPGQGVYNEQFF. For the CDR3, the DNA is TGTGCCAGCAGCCAACCCGGACAGGGGGTATACAATGAGCAGTTCTTC.

Many counts were recorded for this clonotype. This chain connects TRBV7-8 to TRBJ1-2; D is possibly TRBD1 (5 bases). This CDR3 has 13 residues. The germline CDR1 and CDR2 sequences are SGHVS and FQNEAQ. Trimming pared 6 bases from V and 7 bases from J, leaving 15 bases between. The CDR3 DNA reads TGTGCCAGCAGTTCAGGGTGGGGTTCTGGCTACACCTTC. It codes for CASSSGWGSGYTF.

This clonotype was seen at least ten times. The chain joins TRBV4-2 to TRBJ2-2; the D gene could be TRBD1 or TRBD2 (6 bases each). V lost 6 bases, J lost 6 bases, and 14 bases lay in between. Germline CDR1 is LGHNA and CDR2 is YNFKEQ. The CDR3 is 14 residues long. The CDR3 protein is CASRRPGGPGELFF. The DNA of the CDR3 is TGTGCCAGCAGACGGCCCGGGGGCCCCGGGGAGCTGTTTTTT.

At least ten counts were recorded for this clonotype. V gene TRBV6-5 combines with J gene TRBJ1-2; tentative D call: TRBD1 (6 bases). CDR3 length: 15 amino acids. Per germline, CDR1 MNHEY and CDR2 SVGAGI. Trimming took 2 bases from V and 6 from J, leaving 16 bases between them. CDR3 sequence: CASSYVNTGSNGYTF. The CDR3 DNA follows: TGTGCCAGCAGTTACGTAAACACAGGGTCGAATGGCTACACCTTC.

In its sample, this clonotype was seen many times. This chain joins TRBV5-1 and TRBJ2-1, with TRBD2 as a possible D gene (6 bases). Trimming stripped 0 bases from V and 3 bases from J, with 10 bases between. The CDR3 has 15 amino acids. Per the germline V gene, CDR1 is SGHRS and CDR2 is YFSETQ. CDR3 loop: CASSLVGGSYNEQFF. CDR3 nucleotide sequence: TGCGCCAGCAGCTTGGTCGGGGGAAGCTACAATGAGCAGTTCTTC.

The sample holds a few counts of this clonotype. The chain uses TRBV7-2 and TRBJ2-5; a weak D match, TRBD2 (5 bases). Trimming stripped 4 bases from V and 5 bases from J, with 17 bases between. Germline assignment: CDR1 SGHTA and CDR2 FQGNSA. The CDR3 is 15 residues long. The CDR3 nucleotides read TGTGCCAGCAGCTCCTCCACGGGATCTTGGGAGACCCAGTACTTC. This sequence encodes CASSSSTGSWETQYF. The entire variable domain, with the rest obtained from reference TRBV7-2 and TRBJ2-5, is as follows: GAGVSQSPSNKVTEKGKDVELRCDPISGHTALYWYRQSLGQGLEFLIYFQGNSAPDKSGLPSDRFSAERTGGSVSTLTIQRTQQEDSAVYLCASSSSTGSWETQYFGPGTRLLVL.

This clonotype was counted between two and nine times. The chain links TRBV7-9 to TRBJ2-7, with D possibly being TRBD1 (6 bases). The CDR3 length is 13 residues. CDR1 and CDR2 from the germline V gene are SEHNR and FQNEAQ (reference sequence). With 3 bases removed from V and 7 bases from J, the gap between germline ends came to 13 bases. The CDR3 DNA follows: TGTGCCAGCAGCTTTACAGGGACGTATGAGCAGTACGTC. This sequence encodes CASSFTGTYEQYV.

In its sample, this clonotype was seen a few times. The CDR3 nucleotides read TGTGCCAGCAGAGCTAGCGGGACTTCCTACAATGAGCAGTTCTTC. This translates into CASRASGTSYNEQFF. The V and J genes are TRBV7-2 and TRBJ2-1; 9 bases are a match to TRBD2. Germline CDR1 reads SGHTA; CDR2 reads FQGNSA. V dropped 6 bases and J dropped 1; count of bases not matched to a gene: 4. CDR3 length: 15 residues.

This clonotype was recorded many times. The chain is built from TRBV2 and TRBJ1-1; 9 bases map to TRBD1. CDR1 is SNHLY and CDR2 is FYNNEI in the germline V gene. The CDR3 is 14 residues long. V lost 6 bases and J lost 5; bases outside the gene matches: 7. CDR3 region: CASRTGTGLTEAFF. CDR3 nucleotides: TGTGCCAGCAGAACAGGGACAGGGCTGACTGAAGCTTTCTTT.

CDR3 region: CASAEFDGRTDTQYF. As DNA, the CDR3 is TGTGCCAGTGCTGAGTTTGACGGACGCACAGATACGCAGTATTTT. J is TRBJ2-3 and V is TRBV11-1; D call uncertain. The CDR3 runs to 15 residues. Looked up from germline, CDR1 is SGHAT and CDR2 is FQDESV (reference sequence). Trimming cost V 9 bases and J 1 base, with 17 bases left between them.